A single sample is the source of the 5 T cell receptor beta chains below, sequenced in a study of cytomegalovirus exposure and HLA in healthy donors. In the PCR, 60 Vbeta and 13 Jbeta primers were used. Method: immunoSEQ multiplex PCR; TCRdb's copy keeps in-frame clones and lacks some. The sample consists of 150,000 to 200,000 clones, 77% of them appearing once. Sequences were obtained from PBMCs. The receptors shown here come from a woman aged 25 to 39 in good health and CMV-seronegative.

The rearrangement joins TRBV27 to TRBJ1-2, with D hard to call. This CDR3 has 14 residues. Germline assignment: CDR1 MNHEY and CDR2 SMNVEV (reference sequence). Trimming shortened V by 5 bases and J by 8 bases, and 18 bases separated the two germline ends. CDR3 in DNA: TGTGCCAGCAGTCGGGTCGGGAGGGATGGGGGCTACACCTTC. Encoded protein: CASSRVGRDGGYTF.

The V call is TRBV25-1, the J call TRBJ2-1; 9 positions agree with TRBD2. With 4 bases clipped from V and 5 bases from J, the junction kept 9 bases outside the gene matches. Germline loops: CDR1 MGHDK, CDR2 SYGVNS. The CDR3 spans 16 residues. The CDR3 nucleotides read TGTGCCAGCAGTGGAAACCGCGGGAGGGCCCACAATGAGCAGTTCTTC. This translates into CASSGNRGRAHNEQFF.

The rearrangement links TRBV5-1 to TRBJ1-6, with D uncertain. The CDR3 contains 14 residues. Trimming stripped 2 bases from V and 6 bases from J, with 9 bases between. In germline, CDR1 is SGHRS, CDR2 YFSETQ. The CDR3 bases are TGCGCCAGCAGCTTCGCGGGCAGTAATTCACCCCTCCACTTT. Translation gives CASSFAGSNSPLHF.

The V call is TRBV5-1, the J call TRBJ1-4; 8 bases line up with TRBD1. J was trimmed by 8 bases and V by 0 bases; bases with no gene match: 6. CDR3 length: 15 amino acids. Germline CDR1 SGHRS, CDR2 YFSETQ. The CDR3, as DNA: TGCGCCAGCAGCTTGGCAGGGGGCGATTACGAAAAACTGTTTTTT. Its protein is CASSLAGGDYEKLFF.

The chain has TRBV9 and TRBJ2-1, with D perhaps TRBD1 (6 bases). The germline CDR1 and CDR2 sequences are SGDLS and YYNGEE. The germline V and J ends were trimmed by 1 base and 8 bases, with 13 bases remaining between them. This CDR3 contains 14 residues. The CDR3 is CASSVYFEGDEQFF. The CDR3 DNA reads as TGTGCCAGCAGCGTATACTTTGAGGGGGATGAGCAGTTCTTC.